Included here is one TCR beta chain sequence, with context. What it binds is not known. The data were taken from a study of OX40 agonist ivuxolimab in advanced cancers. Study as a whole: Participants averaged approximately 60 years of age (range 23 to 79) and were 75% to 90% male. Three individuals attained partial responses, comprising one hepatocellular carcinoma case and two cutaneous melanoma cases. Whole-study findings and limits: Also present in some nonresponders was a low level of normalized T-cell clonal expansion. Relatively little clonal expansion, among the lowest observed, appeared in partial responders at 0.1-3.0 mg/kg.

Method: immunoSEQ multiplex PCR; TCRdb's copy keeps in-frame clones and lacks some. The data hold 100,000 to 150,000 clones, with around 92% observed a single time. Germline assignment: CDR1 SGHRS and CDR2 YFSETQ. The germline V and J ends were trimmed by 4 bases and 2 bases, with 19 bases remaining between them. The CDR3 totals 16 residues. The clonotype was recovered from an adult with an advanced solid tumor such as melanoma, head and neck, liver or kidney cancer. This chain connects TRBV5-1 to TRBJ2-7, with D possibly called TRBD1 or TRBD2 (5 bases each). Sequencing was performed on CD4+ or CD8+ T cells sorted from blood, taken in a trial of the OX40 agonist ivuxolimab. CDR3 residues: CASSVGLNPGTYEQYF. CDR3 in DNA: TGCGCCAGCAGCGTGGGGCTCAACCCCGGGACCTACGAGCAGTACTTC.